This T cell receptor (beta chain) was sequenced during a study of cytomegalovirus exposure and HLA in healthy donors (dated by TCRdb to 2015 to 2018). Looking at the study overall: An earlier analysis of several hundred of the donors reported 250 to 350 Gb of sequence data and some 120 million unique TCR beta sequences from 150 million to 200 million T cells. Roughly 300 gigabases of sequencing data and around 80 million unique TCR sequences made up an early release that covered fewer than 650 HLA-typed donors. The study used immunosequencing to profile the T cell repertoires of hundreds of subjects and linked those repertoires to cytomegalovirus serostatus. Every discovery cohort repertoire had been produced on one sequencing platform. Rather than using new phenotypic data, the later analysis identified candidate immune exposures from TCR beta sequences and from how often those sequences occurred across donors. A later analysis re-examined previously published TCR beta repertoires from several hundred donors and added high-resolution HLA genotyping to investigate patterns of TCR occurrence. In an earlier analysis of over 550 of the donors, high-throughput TCR beta sequencing was used to judge whether each TCR beta V gene segment behaved as functional or pseudogenic. Across some 400 genotyped donors of the cohort, an average of about 250,000 unique TCR beta nucleotide sequences per donor were sequenced, and roughly 20% of those sequences were non-productive. A later genetic analysis took genome-wide SNP genotypes for about three fifths of the 666 donors and used that subset as a discovery cohort. The study aimed to test whether cataloging public T cell receptors could reveal signatures of past pathogen exposure. Typing coverage varied by locus: roughly 629-640 donors for A, B, C, DRB1 and DQB1; roughly 560 for DQA1; about 600 for DPA1; 400 to 480 for DPB1. To predict cytomegalovirus infection status, the study combined high-throughput TCR immunosequencing, statistical association of individual TCRs with disease status, and machine learning. Both class I and class II loci were covered by HLA typing, at four-digit resolution. Besides the first cohort of around 670 subjects, a separate validation cohort made up of 95 to 150 different subjects was used. Five DR-DQ haplotypes were treated as single units for association and clustering because of strong linkage in the cohort. Of the roughly 400 genotyped donors, around 81% fell in the genetic ancestry cluster associated with self-reported Caucasian donors. Alongside the repertoire data, information on donor age, sex, ethnicity and CMV serostatus was compiled. General findings and caveats noted by the study authors: An earlier analysis of approximately 600 of the donors showed that most TCR beta V segments appeared in productive rearrangements either about 87% or about 30% of the time, which broadly matched IMGT annotations. A cluster of highly shared sequence variants was judged likely to be a technical artifact of the sequencing pipeline. In a later analysis, around 17,000 TCR beta sequences were associated with specific HLA alleles at a false discovery rate of 0.05. Some 16 rarely observed V segments, including chromosome 9 orphons, were excluded from the earlier analysis of several hundred of the donors because counts were too low. CMV serostatus was the only immune exposure information available for the cohort. It was suggested by the authors that the approach could potentially be generalized to other disease states and immunological phenotypes. The study gave a list of 150 to 200 TCR beta chains associated with cytomegalovirus. The cohort was sequenced for TCR beta chains only, and without alpha or paired-chain data the features that could be detected were limited. A later analysis found that TCR association rates varied across HLA loci, with DRB1 alleles showing the most associated TCRs and HLA-C alleles the fewest. In a later analysis, HLA-associated TCR beta chains were found to be more clonally expanded and to have lower generation probabilities than equally common non-associated chains. Linkage disequilibrium might explain the correlated functional status among segregating V segments, but an unknown experimental factor could not be ruled out. A further reported finding was that TCR beta sequences accurately predicted the HLA-A and HLA-B alleles for most subjects in the first cohort. A later analysis found that most CMV-associated TCR beta chains appeared HLA-restricted, with HLA associations seemingly driven largely by CMV exposure. Compared with the roughly 670-donor mean, donors in an Asian-associated ancestry cluster had fewer N-insertions in productive TCRs, according to a later genetic analysis. In vitro tests confirmed that a few of the cytomegalovirus-associated TCR beta chains recognize cytomegalovirus antigens. Presence/absence analyses assumed roughly uniform sequencing depth across donors, an assumption that may not hold. The classifier was reported to diagnose cytomegalovirus status with high specificity and sensitivity in both the original and validation cohorts. V-gene and J-gene trimming of TCR beta chains was associated with a missense DCLRE1C variant in a later genetic analysis, and the association was replicated in an independent cohort. A later analysis reported that several top co-occurrence clusters appeared linked to parvovirus B19, influenza, CMV and Epstein-Barr virus. Because HLA typing was unavailable for some donors at each locus, only the typed subset was used in association tests. While some public TCRs were present in many individuals, most TCR sequences turned up only very rarely across donors. When HLA alleles, especially DR and DQ, strongly co-occurred, TCR associations were difficult to assign to individual alleles.

In total, around 600 healthy bone marrow donors made up the cohort. At the time of sampling, all cohort members were nominally healthy, though unrecorded immune exposures were likely present. The donor tested CMV seropositive, placing the donor among the approximately 290 seropositive members of the cohort. A peripheral blood sample was provided by each donor, and peripheral blood mononuclear cells were used for TCR beta sequencing. Genomic DNA was extracted from the blood cell samples with the Qiagen DNeasy Blood Extraction Kit. This clone was seen once. Its antigen target is currently unknown. No base qualities exist here, and no much larger clone lies one base off it. Library method: the immunoSEQ multiplex PCR assay. The multiplex PCR relied on a mix of 60 forward primers for TCR Vbeta segments and 13 reverse primers for TCR Jbeta segments. Amplification of the CDR3 region of rearranged TCR beta genes was performed with a multiplex PCR assay on genomic DNA. Amplified TCR beta libraries were sequenced as 87-base-pair reads on the Illumina HiSeq System. In the source study's methods: In a later analysis, approximately 74 million unique TCR beta chains were counted across the 500 to 700 repertoires, and roughly 9.9 million of these chains were shared by at least two donors. A nearest-neighbor algorithm error-corrected the raw reads and collapsed the reads into unique sequences, merging closely related sequences to remove PCR and sequencing errors. V, D and J gene segments were assigned by aligning CDR3 sequences to IMGT reference sequences. For a sequence to be retained, at least a six-nucleotide match to both a V gene segment and a J gene segment was required. A rearrangement counted as productive if the CDR3 had no stop codons and remained in frame with V and J, and every other rearrangement counted as non-productive. CDR3 was defined according to IMGT convention as the region running from the second conserved V-encoded cysteine to the conserved J-encoded phenylalanine. Sequences without an unambiguous match to a single V gene segment were excluded from the earlier analysis of almost 600 of the donors. An earlier analysis of approximately 590 of the donors called V segments functional above 56.7% productive rearrangements and segregating when the between-donor standard deviation exceeded 5%. A statistical classification framework was built to diagnose cytomegalovirus status from the catalog of TCR beta chain sequences. In a later analysis, TCR nucleotide sequences were compared against IMGT/GENE-DB human TR gene sequences so that V and J genes could be assigned. The TCRdist pipeline was used in a later analysis to assign CDR3 sequences and most-parsimonious VDJ recombination scenarios. In a later analysis, every TCR beta chain was defined by the combination of its CDR3 amino acid sequence and its V-gene family, and reads without a unique V-gene family were dropped. A later analysis removed 592 highly shared, low-generation-probability nucleotide sequences to deal with suspected cross-contamination and a sequencing artifact. In a later analysis, a clonal expansion index was calculated for each public chain from normalized within-repertoire ranks of inferred template counts. A later analysis computed generation probabilities with a VDJ recombination model fitted to out-of-frame rearrangements, and checked the results against IGoR. In a later analysis, hypergeometric tests were used to score TCR-TCR, TCR-HLA and TCR-CMV co-occurrence, with a repertoire-size bias correction applied to TCR pairs. A later analysis estimated false discovery rates by permuting HLA or CMV assignments 20 times. In a later analysis, co-occurring TCRs were grouped using DBSCAN, with TCRdist sequence similarity added in when clustering inside HLA-allele-positive subsets. Repertoires with fewer than 30,000 or more than 120,000 public chains, plus five repertoires with anomalous nucleotide sharing, were excluded from co-occurrence clustering. TCRdb took over this immuneACCESS table, retaining in-frame rearrangements with V and J assigned. Such tables are incomplete; in checked studies, under half of the missing clones stem from an unresolved V gene, and the remainder is unexplained. V and J calls and clone size are as listed in that table; D and trimming were resolved from the DNA. The sample contains approximately 180,000 clones, 75% to 90% of them found a single time. The ten largest clones add up to under 7.5% of the sample.

This receptor was obtained from a man aged 25-45 years in good health and CMV-seropositive. Sequenced: PBMCs.

The CDR3 here reads CASSQLSNTEAFF. The nucleotides are TGCGCCAGCAGCCAACTCTCGAACACTGAAGCTTTCTTT. The chain is assembled from TRBV4-3 and TRBJ1-1; the D gene assignment is ambiguous. Looking up the germline V gene yields CDR1 LGHNA and CDR2 YSLEER. The CDR3 covers 13 residues, taking in both the cysteine and the phenylalanine. Solely the CDR3 DNA is kept, with 39 bases framed from the first base. V was cut back by 2 bases and J by 1 base, leaving a gap of 5 bases between them.